This T cell receptor (beta chain) was documented in a study of PD-1 blockade in mismatch repair-deficient tumors. Looking at the study overall: Patients had approximately 13 mismatch repair-deficient cancer types, all previously treated and progressing. Study-wide points: Tumor-resident clones, often undetectable pretreatment in blood, expanded then contracted after pembrolizumab.

V was clipped by 0 bases and J by 4 bases, with 5 bases between them. CDR1 and CDR2 from the germline V gene are LGHNA and YSLEER. The CDR3 sequence is 13 residues long. A note on this clone: Antigen specificity is unknown.

PCR or immunohistochemistry showed mismatch repair deficiency in every enrolled patient. Three pembrolizumab responders had their TCRs sequenced. Sequenced by immunoSEQ multiplex PCR; TCRdb stores in-frame clones only, minus some. Of tens of thousands of clones in the sample, 79% were seen once. This sample comprised peripheral blood, obtained 4 weeks after starting pembrolizumab. The TCR sequence derives from an adult with mismatch repair-deficient cancer. V is TRBV4-3 and J is TRBJ2-3; D ambiguous. The chain's CDR3 is CASSQDVPDTQYF. The CDR3 nucleotides read TGCGCCAGCAGCCAAGATGTTCCAGATACGCAGTATTTT.